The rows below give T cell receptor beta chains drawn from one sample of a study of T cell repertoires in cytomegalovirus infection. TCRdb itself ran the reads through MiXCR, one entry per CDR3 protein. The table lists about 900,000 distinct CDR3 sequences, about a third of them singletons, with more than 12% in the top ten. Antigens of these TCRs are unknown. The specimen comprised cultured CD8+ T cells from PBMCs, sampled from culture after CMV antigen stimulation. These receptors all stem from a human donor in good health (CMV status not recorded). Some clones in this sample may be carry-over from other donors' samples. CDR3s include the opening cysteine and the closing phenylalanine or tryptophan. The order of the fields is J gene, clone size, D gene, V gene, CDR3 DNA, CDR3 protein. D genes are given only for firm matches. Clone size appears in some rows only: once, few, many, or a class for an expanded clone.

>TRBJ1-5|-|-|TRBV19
TGTGTCAGTAGTATAGACGGGGGGGTTAATCAGCCCCAGCATTTT
CVSSIDGGVNQPQHF
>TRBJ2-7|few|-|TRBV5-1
TGCGCCAGCAGCTTTCATCAGTCCTACGAGCAGTACTTC
CASSFHQSYEQYF
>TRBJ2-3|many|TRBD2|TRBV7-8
TGTGCCAGCAGCTTCCGCGGGGGGTCCAGCACAGATACGCAGTATTTT
CASSFRGGSSTDTQYF
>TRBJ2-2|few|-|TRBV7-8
TGTGCCAGCAGCGATATCACAGGGCAAGAGGTCACCGGGGAGCTGTTTTTT
CASSDITGQEVTGELFF
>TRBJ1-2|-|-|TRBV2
TGTGCCAGCAGTGAGGATCCCTGGGGGGGTCTGGGCTATGGCTACACCTTC
CASSEDPWGGLGYGYTF
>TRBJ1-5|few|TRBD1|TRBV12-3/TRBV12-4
TGTGCCAGCACCTTGACAGGGGGCTTACGGCAGCCCCAGCATTTT
CASTLTGGLRQPQHF
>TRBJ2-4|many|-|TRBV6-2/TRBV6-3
TGTGCCAGCAGTCTAGGGACTGGTGGCATAAACATTCAGTACTTC
CASSLGTGGINIQYF
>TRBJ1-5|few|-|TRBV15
TGTGCCACCAGCAGAGAAGGGGGAACTCAGCCCCAGCATTTT
CATSREGGTQPQHF
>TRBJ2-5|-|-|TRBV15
TGTGCCACCAGCAGAGAAGGGACGTTTGAGACCCAGTACTTC
CATSREGTFETQYF
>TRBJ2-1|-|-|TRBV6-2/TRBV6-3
TGTGCCAGCAAGGAGCTCCCCTCCTACAATGAGCAGTTCTTC
CASKELPSYNEQFF
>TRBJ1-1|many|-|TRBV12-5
TGTGCTAGTGGCCCCGAAATGGTGGGGGGGATCGAAGCTTTCTTT
CASGPEMVGGIEAFF
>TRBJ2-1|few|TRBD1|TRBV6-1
TGTGCCCAGGGGGACGGTAGCTCCTACAATGAGCAGTTCTTC
CAQGDGSSYNEQFF
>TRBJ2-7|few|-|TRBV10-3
TGTGCCATCAGTGAGACAGGAACCTACGAGCAGTACTTC
CAISETGTYEQYF
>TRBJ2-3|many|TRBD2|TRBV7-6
TGTGCCAGCAGCCGGACTAGCGGGGGGGCCATTGTCGTCCGCACAGATACGCAGTATTTT
CASSRTSGGAIVVRTDTQYF
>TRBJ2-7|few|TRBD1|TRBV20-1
TGCAGTGCTAGAGATCGGCTCCGGACAGGGCGAACCTACGAGCAGTACTTC
CSARDRLRTGRTYEQYF
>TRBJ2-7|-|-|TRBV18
TGTGCCAGCTCATTAAACCTACGGGACGGCTTCTACGAGCAGTACTTC
CASSLNLRDGFYEQYF
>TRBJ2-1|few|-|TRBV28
TGTGCCAGTTTCCCGGGCAGCTCCTACAATGAGCAGTTCTTC
CASFPGSSYNEQFF
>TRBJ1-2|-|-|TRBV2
TGTGCCAGCACAACAGGGCCGAGTAGCGGCTACACCTTC
CASTTGPSSGYTF
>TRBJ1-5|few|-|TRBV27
TGTGCCAGCAGTTTATGGAGGGGGGCTCAGCCCCAGCATTTT
CASSLWRGAQPQHF
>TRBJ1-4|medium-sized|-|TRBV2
TGTGCCAGCAGTGAAGCGACCGAATGGGGGAATGAAAAACTGTTTTTT
CASSEATEWGNEKLFF
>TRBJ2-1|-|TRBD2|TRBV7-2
TGTGTCAGCAGTTCGGGGGGGAATGAGCAGTTCTTC
CVSSSGGNEQFF
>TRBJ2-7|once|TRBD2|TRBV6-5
TGTGCCAACAGTCTCAAACTTACTAGCGGGGGGGCCTACGAGCAGTACTTC
CANSLKLTSGGAYEQYF
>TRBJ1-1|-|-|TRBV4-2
TGTGCCAGCAGCCAAGTTGAAAACAGACAAGAAGCTTTCTTT
CASSQVENRQEAFF
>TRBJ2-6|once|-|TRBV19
TGTGCCAGTATCCTGGGGAACTCTGGGGCCAACGTCCTGACTTTC
CASILGNSGANVLTF
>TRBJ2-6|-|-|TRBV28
TGTGCCAGCAGTAGGCAGGGGCCTGGGGCCAACGTCCTGACTTTC
CASSRQGPGANVLTF
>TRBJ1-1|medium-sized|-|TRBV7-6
TGTGCCAGCAGCTTAGTGGGCAGACTGAACACTGAAGCTTTCTTT
CASSLVGRLNTEAFF
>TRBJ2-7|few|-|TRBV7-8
TGTGCCAGCAGCAAATCGGCAGGACCCTCCTACGAGCAGTACTTC
CASSKSAGPSYEQYF
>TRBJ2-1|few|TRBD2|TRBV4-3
TGCGCCAGCAGCCAAGGACTAGCGGGGACCCTCTACAATGAGCAGTTCTTC
CASSQGLAGTLYNEQFF
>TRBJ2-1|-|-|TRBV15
TGTGCCACCAGCAACCTATTTTACAATGAGCAGTTCTTC
CATSNLFYNEQFF
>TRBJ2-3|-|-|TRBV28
TGTGCCAGCACCACCTACTTGCGGAGCACAGATACGCAGTATTTT
CASTTYLRSTDTQYF
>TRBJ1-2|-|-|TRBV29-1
TGCAGCGTTGTGGGAGGGCACTATGGCTACACCTTC
CSVVGGHYGYTF
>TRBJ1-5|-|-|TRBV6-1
TGTGCCAGCAGTGAATGGGGGCGCGTCAGCAATCAGCCCCAGCATTTT
CASSEWGRVSNQPQHF
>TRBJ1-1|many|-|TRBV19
TGTGCCAGTAGTATCGGGCTTATGAACACTGAAGCTTTCTTT
CASSIGLMNTEAFF
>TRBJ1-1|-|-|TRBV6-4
TGTGCCAGCAGTGACTCAAGTCTGAACACTGAAGCTTTCTTT
CASSDSSLNTEAFF
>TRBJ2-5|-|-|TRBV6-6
TGTGTCAGCAGTGGAACCAGGGGCGTGTTGGAGACCCAGTACTTC
CVSSGTRGVLETQYF
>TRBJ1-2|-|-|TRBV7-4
TGTGCAGAGGGGGGCGGACGTAACTATGGCTACACCTTC
CAEGGGRNYGYTF
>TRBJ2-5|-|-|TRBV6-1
TGTGCCAGCAGTGGATGGGGCACGGGACACCAAGAGACCCAGTACTTC
CASSGWGTGHQETQYF
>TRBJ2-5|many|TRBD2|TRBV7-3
TGTGCCAGCAGCTACCGACCACCAGCGGGGGGGCCGGAGGAGACCCAGTACTTC
CASSYRPPAGGPEETQYF
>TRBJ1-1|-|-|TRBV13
TGTGCCAGCAGCCCTTCTTCATACGGAGGTTTGAACACTGAAGCTTTCTTT
CASSPSSYGGLNTEAFF
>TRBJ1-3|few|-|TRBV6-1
TGTGCCAGCAGTTCACAGGGAAACACCATATATTTT
CASSSQGNTIYF
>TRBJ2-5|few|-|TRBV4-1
TGCGCCAGCAGTAGCATAGGGGCGGACAAAGAGACCCAGTACTTC
CASSSIGADKETQYF
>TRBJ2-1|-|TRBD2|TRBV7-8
TGTGCCAGCAGCGTCTTTAGCGGGGCGCACTACAATGAGCAGTTCTTC
CASSVFSGAHYNEQFF
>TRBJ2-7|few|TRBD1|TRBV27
TGTGCCAGCAGTTTATTTGGGACAGGGCCCTACGAGCAGTACTTC
CASSLFGTGPYEQYF
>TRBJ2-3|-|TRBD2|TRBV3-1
TGTACCAGCAGCCAAGACCAACTTAGCGGGGGGATAATAGATACGCAGTATTTT
CTSSQDQLSGGIIDTQYF
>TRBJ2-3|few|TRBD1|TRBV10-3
TGTGCCATCAGTGACAGGGGGCTTCCAGATACGCAGTATTTT
CAISDRGLPDTQYF
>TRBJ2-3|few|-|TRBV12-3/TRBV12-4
TGTGCCAGCACCTGGGGAAGGGATACGCAGTATTTT
CASTWGRDTQYF
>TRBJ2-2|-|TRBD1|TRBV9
TGTGCCAGCAGTCCGACAGGGGGCGACGCCGGGGAGCTGTTTTTT
CASSPTGGDAGELFF
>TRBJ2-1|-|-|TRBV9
TGTGCCAGCAGCGAGCCCGGAGGGGCCCCCGACTACAATGAGCAGTTCTTC
CASSEPGGAPDYNEQFF
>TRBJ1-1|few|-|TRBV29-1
TGCAGCTCCCGAGAGGTGTCTGAAGCTTTCTTT
CSSREVSEAFF
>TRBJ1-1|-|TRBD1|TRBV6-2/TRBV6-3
TGTGCCAGCAGCCCTGACAGGGTGAGCACTGAAGCTTTCTTT
CASSPDRVSTEAFF
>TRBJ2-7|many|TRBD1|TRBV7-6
TGTGCCAGCAGCCCTACAGGGACAGCCTTCTACGAGCAGTACTTC
CASSPTGTAFYEQYF
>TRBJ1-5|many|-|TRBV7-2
TGTGCCAGCAGCTCCCAAAGGGGGGGGTGGCAGCCCCAGCATTTT
CASSSQRGGWQPQHF
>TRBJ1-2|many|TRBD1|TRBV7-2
TGTGCCAGCAGCTTAGCGGGGGGACAGGGATATGGCTACACCTTC
CASSLAGGQGYGYTF